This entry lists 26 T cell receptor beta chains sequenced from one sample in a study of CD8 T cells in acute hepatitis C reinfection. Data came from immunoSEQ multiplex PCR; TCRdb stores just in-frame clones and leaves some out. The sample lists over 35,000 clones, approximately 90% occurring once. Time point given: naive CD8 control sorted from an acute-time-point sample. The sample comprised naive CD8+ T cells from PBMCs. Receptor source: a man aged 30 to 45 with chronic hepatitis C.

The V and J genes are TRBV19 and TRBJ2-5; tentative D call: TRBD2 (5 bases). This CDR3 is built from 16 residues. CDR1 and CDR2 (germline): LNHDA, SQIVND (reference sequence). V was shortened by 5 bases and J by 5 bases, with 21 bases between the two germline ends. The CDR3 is CASSAGRLSPGETQYF. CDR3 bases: TGTGCCAGTAGTGCCGGCAGACTATCCCCCGGGGAGACCCAGTACTTC.

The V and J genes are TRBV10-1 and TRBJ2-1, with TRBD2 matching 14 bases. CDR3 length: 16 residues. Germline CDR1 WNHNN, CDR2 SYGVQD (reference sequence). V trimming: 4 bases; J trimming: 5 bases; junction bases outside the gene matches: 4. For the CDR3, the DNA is TGCGCCAGCAGTGCTGGGGGACTAGCGGGAGACAATGAGCAGTTCTTC. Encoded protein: CASSAGGLAGDNEQFF.

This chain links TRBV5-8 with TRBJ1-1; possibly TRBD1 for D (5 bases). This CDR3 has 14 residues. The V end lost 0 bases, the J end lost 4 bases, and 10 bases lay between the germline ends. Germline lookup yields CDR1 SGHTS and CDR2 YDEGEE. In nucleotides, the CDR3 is TGTGCCAGCAGCTTGGTGGGGGGGTTCACTGAAGCTTTCTTT. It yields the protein CASSLVGGFTEAFF.

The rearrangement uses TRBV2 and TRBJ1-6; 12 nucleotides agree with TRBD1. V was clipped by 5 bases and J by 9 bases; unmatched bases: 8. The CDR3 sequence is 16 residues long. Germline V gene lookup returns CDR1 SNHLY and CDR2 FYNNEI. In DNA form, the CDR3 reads TGTGCCAGCAGTTCCCGGGACAGGGGGCCTGTTTCACCCCTCCACTTT. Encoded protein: CASSSRDRGPVSPLHF.

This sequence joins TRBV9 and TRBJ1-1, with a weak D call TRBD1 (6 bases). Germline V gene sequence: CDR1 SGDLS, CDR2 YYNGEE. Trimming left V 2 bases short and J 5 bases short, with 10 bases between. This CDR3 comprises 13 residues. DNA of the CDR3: TGTGCCAGCAGCGTTACAGGGTTAACTGAAGCTTTCTTT. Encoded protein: CASSVTGLTEAFF.

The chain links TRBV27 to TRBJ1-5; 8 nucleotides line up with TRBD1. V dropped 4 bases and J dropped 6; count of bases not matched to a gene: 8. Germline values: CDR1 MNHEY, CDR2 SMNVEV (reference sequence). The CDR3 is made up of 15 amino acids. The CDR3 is CASSYSGGIVQPQHF. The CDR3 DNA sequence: TGTGCCAGCAGTTACTCAGGGGGCATTGTTCAGCCCCAGCATTTT.

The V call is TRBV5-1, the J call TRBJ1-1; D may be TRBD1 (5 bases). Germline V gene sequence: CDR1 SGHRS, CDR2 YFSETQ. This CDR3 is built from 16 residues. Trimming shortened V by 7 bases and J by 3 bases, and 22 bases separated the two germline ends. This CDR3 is CASGLFSGSTDTEAFF. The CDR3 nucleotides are TGCGCCAGCGGTCTTTTTTCAGGGTCAACGGACACTGAAGCTTTCTTT.

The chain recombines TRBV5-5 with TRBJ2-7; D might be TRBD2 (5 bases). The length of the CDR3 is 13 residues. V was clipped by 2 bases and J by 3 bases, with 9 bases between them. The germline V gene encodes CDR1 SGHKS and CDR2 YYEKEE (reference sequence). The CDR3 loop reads CASSFGVNYEQYF. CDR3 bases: TGTGCCAGCAGCTTCGGGGTAAACTACGAGCAGTACTTC.

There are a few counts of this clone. The CDR3 nucleotides read TGTGCCAGCAGCTCTATGGGACTAGCGGGCGGCTACAATGAGCAGTTCTTC. Its protein product is CASSSMGLAGGYNEQFF. The rearrangement links TRBV7-9 to TRBJ2-1; 12 bases agree with TRBD2. V shed 4 bases, J shed 3 bases, and the junction held 7 bases outside the gene matches. The CDR3 totals 17 residues. CDR1 and CDR2 from the germline V gene are SEHNR and FQNEAQ (reference sequence).

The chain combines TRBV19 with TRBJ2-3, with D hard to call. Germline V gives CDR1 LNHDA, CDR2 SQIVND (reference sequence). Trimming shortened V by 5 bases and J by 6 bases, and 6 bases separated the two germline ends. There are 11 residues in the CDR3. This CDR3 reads CASSVRDTQYF. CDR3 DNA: TGTGCCAGTAGTGTTCGGGATACGCAGTATTTT. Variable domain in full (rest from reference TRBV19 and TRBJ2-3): DGGITQSPKYLFRKEGQNVTLSCEQNLNHDAMYWYRQDPGQGLRLIYYSQIVNDFQKGDIAEGYSVSREKKESFPLTVTSAQKNPTAFYLCASSVRDTQYFGPGTRLTVL.

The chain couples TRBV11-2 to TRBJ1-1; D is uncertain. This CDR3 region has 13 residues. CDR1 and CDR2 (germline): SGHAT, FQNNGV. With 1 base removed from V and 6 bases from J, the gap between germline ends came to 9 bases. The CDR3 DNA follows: TGTGCCAGCAGCTTAGTAACAGCCCCTGAAGCTTTCTTT. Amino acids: CASSLVTAPEAFF.

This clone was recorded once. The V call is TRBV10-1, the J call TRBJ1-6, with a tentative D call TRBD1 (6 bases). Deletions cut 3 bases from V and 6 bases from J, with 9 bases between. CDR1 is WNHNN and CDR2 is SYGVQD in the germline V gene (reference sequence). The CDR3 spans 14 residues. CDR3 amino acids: CASSDRGLNSPLHF. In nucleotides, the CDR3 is TGCGCCAGCAGTGACAGGGGTCTTAATTCACCCCTCCACTTT.

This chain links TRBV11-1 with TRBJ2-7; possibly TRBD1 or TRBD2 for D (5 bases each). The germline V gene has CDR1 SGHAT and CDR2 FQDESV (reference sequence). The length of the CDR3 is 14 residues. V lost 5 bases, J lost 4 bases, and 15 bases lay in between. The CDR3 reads CASSRYGASYEQYF. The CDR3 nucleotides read TGTGCCAGCAGCCGTTACGGGGCGTCTTACGAGCAGTACTTC. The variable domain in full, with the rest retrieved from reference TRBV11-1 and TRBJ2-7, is EAEVAQSPRYKITEKSQAVAFWCDPISGHATLYWYRQILGQGPELLVQFQDESVVDDSQLPKDRFSAERLKGVDSTLKIQPAELGDSAMYLCASSRYGASYEQYFGPGTRLTVT.

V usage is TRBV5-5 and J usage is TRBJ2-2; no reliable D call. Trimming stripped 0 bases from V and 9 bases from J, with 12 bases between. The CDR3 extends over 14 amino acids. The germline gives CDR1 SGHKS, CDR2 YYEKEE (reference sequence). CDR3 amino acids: CASSLEHPPRELFF. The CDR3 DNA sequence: TGTGCCAGCAGCTTGGAACACCCCCCGCGGGAGCTGTTTTTT.

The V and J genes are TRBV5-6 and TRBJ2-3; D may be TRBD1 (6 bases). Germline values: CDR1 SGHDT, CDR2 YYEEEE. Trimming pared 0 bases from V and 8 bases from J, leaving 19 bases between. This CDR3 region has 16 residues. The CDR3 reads CASSLAIEGGHGTQYF. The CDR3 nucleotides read TGTGCCAGCAGCTTGGCTATTGAAGGGGGACACGGTACGCAGTATTTT.

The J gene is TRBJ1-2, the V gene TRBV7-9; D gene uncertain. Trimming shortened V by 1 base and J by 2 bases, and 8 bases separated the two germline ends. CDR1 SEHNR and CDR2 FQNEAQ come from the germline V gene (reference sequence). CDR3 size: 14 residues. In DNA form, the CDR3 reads TGTGCCAGCAGCTTAGGCAGGACGAACTATGGCTACACCTTC. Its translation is CASSLGRTNYGYTF.

CDR3 in amino acids: CASSQDLGPSTSDEQFF. CDR3 sequence (DNA): TGTGCCAGCAGCCAAGATCTGGGTCCATCTACTAGCGATGAGCAGTTCTTC. This chain connects TRBV14 to TRBJ2-1; 7 bases map to TRBD2. The V gene's germline CDR1 is SGHDN and CDR2 FVKESK. Trimming at V came to 0 bases and at J to 8 bases, leaving 13 bases not matched to a gene. The CDR3 runs to 17 residues. The entire variable domain, with the rest obtained from reference TRBV14 and TRBJ2-1, is as follows: EAGVTQFPSHSVIEKGQTVTLRCDPISGHDNLYWYRRVMGKEIKFLLHFVKESKQDESGMPNNRFLAERTGGTYSTLKVQPAELEDSGVYFCASSQDLGPSTSDEQFFGPGTRLTVL.

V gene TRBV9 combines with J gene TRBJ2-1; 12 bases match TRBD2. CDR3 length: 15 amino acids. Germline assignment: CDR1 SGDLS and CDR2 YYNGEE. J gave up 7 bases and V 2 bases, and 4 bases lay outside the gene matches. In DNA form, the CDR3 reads TGTGCCAGCAGCGTGGGACTAGCGGGTGGGAATGAGCAGTTCTTC. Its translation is CASSVGLAGGNEQFF.

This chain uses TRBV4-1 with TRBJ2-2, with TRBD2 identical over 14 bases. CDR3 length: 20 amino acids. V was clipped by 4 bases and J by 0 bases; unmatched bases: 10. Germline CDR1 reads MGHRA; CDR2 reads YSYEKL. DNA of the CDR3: TGCGCCAGCAGCCTCGTTCCTGGACTAGCGGGGGGTACGAACACCGGGGAGCTGTTTTTT. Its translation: CASSLVPGLAGGTNTGELFF.

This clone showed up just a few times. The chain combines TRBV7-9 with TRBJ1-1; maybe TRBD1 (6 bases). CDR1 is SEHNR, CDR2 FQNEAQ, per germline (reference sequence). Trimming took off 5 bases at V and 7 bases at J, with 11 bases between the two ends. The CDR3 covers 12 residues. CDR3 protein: CASSPDRIEAFF. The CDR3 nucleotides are TGTGCCAGCAGCCCCGACAGGATTGAAGCTTTCTTT. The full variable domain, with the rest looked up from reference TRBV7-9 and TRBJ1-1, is DTGVSQNPRHKITKRGQNVTFRCDPISEHNRLYWYRQTLGQGPEFLTYFQNEAQLEKSRLLSDRFSAERPKGSFSTLEIQRTEQGDSAMYLCASSPDRIEAFFGQGTRLTVV.

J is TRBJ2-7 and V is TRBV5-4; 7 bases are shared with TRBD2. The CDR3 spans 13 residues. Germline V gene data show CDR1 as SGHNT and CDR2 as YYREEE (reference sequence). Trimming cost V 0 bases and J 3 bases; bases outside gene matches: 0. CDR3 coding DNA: TGTGCCAGCAGCTTGGGGGGGGGCTACGAGCAGTACTTC. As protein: CASSLGGGYEQYF.

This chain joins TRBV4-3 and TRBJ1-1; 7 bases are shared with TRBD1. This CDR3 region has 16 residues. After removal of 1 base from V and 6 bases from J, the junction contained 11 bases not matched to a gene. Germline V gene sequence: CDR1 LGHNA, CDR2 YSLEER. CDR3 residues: CASSQVYQGDEAEAFF. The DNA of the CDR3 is TGCGCCAGCAGCCAAGTCTATCAGGGGGACGAAGCTGAAGCTTTCTTT.

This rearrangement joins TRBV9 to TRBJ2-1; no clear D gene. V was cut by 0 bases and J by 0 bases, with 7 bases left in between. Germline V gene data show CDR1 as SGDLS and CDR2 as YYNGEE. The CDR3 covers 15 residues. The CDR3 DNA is TGTGCCAGCAGCGTAGAAGATCTCTCCTACAATGAGCAGTTCTTC. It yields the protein CASSVEDLSYNEQFF.

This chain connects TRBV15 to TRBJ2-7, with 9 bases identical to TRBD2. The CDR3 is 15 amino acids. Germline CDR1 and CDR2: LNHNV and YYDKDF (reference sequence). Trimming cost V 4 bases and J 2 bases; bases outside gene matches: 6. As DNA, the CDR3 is TGTGCCACCAGCACACTACTAGCGGGCCCCTACGAGCAGTACTTC. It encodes CATSTLLAGPYEQYF.

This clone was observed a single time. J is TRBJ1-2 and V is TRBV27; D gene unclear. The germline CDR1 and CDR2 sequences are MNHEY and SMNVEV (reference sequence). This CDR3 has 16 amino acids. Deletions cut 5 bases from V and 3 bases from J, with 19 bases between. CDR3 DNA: TGTGCCAGCAGTAATAACTGGTCGGCGAAGGACTATGGCTACACCTTC. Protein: CASSNNWSAKDYGYTF.

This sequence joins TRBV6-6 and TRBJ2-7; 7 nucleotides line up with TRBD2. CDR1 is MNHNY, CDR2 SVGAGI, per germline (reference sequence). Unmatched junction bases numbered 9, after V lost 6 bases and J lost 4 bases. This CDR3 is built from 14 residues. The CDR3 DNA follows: TGTGCCAGCAGACCTCTAGGGGAGGGATACGAGCAGTACTTC. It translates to CASRPLGEGYEQYF.